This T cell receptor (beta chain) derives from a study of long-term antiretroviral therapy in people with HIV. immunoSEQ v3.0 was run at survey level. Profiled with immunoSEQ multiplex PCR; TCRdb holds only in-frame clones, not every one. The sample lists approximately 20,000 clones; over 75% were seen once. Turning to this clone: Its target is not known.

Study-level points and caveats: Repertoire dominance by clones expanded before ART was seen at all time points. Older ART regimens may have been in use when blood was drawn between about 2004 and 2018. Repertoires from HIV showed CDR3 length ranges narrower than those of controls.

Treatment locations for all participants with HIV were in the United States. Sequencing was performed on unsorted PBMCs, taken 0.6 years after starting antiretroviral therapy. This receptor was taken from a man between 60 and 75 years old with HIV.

The CDR3 sequence is CASRGLSSGANVLTF. For the CDR3, the DNA is TGTGCCAGCAGAGGACTCAGCTCTGGGGCCAACGTCCTGACTTTC. The genes are TRBV6-5 and TRBJ2-6, with D tentatively TRBD2 (5 bases). The germline V gene encodes CDR1 MNHEY and CDR2 SVGAGI. V was pared by 6 bases and J by 0 bases, with 9 bases between. The CDR3 is made up of 15 amino acids.